This record looks at one TCR beta chain sequence and its context. This sample was included in a study of blood T cell repertoires in COVID-19. The CDR3 loop spans 14 amino acids. Germline assignment: CDR1 SGHDT and CDR2 YYEEEE. Trimming shortened V by 4 bases and J by 7 bases, and 17 bases separated the two germline ends. In the original workflow: Reference gene primers were amplified, and this amplification served to estimate nucleated cell counts. Sequenced by immunoSEQ multiplex PCR; TCRdb stores in-frame clones only, minus some. The V and J calls and clone size are taken from that table; D and trimming were inferred from the DNA. This table has 400,000 to 500,000 clones, 80% to 90% appearing once.

V gene TRBV5-6 combines with J gene TRBJ1-2; perhaps TRBD1 as D (6 bases). Sequencing input: peripheral blood. The clonotype comes from a woman in her thirties with active or convalescent COVID-19. CDR3 sequence reads: CASSEPNGQRGYTF. The CDR3 DNA reads as TGTGCCAGCAGCGAACCAAATGGACAGCGTGGCTACACCTTC. The whole variable domain, filled in from reference TRBV5-6 and TRBJ1-2, reads DAGVTQSPTHLIKTRGQQVTLRCSPKSGHDTVSWYQQALGQGPQFIFQYYEEEERQRGNFPDRFSGHQFPNYSSELNVNALLLGDSALYLCASSEPNGQRGYTFGSGTRLTVV.